This T cell receptor (beta chain) was identified during a study of blood T cell repertoires in COVID-19. Study-wide background: The cDNA or gDNA used as material had been derived from T cells, B-cell-depleted T cells, or PBMCs.

Original methodology: How many nucleated cells were present was estimated from reference gene primer amplification. The table came from immunoSEQ multiplex PCR; TCRdb's copy has only in-frame clones and leaves some out. Clonal size and the V and J genes are those of that table, whereas D and trimming came from the DNA. The table lists fewer than 35,000 clones, 82% of them singletons. Germline loops: CDR1 MGHRA, CDR2 YSYEKL. V lost 2 bases and J lost 4; bases outside the gene matches: 7. The CDR3 spans 16 residues. The receptor was isolated from an older man with active or convalescent COVID-19. This chain uses TRBV4-1 with TRBJ1-1, with TRBD1 identical over 10 bases. Material: peripheral blood. The CDR3 spells CASSQRDRGTGTEAFF. Written as DNA, the CDR3 is TGCGCCAGCAGCCAAAGGGACAGGGGTACCGGCACTGAAGCTTTCTTT.